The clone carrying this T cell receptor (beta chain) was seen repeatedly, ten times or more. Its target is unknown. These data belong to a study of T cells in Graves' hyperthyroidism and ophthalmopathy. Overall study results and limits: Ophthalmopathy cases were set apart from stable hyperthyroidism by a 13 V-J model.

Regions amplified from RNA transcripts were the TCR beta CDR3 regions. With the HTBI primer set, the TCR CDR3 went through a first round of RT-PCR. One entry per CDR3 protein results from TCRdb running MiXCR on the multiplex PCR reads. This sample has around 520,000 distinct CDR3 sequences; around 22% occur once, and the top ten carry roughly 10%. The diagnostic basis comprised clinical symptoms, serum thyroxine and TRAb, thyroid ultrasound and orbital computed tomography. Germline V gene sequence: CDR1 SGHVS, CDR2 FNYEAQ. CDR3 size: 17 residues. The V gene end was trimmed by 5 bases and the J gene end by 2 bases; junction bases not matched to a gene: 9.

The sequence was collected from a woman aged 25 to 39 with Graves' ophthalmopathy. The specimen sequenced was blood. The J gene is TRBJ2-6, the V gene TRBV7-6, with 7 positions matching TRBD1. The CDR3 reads CASSRLTGSTGANVLTF. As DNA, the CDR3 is TGTGCCAGCAGCCGGCTGACAGGGTCGACTGGGGCCAACGTCCTGACTTTC.